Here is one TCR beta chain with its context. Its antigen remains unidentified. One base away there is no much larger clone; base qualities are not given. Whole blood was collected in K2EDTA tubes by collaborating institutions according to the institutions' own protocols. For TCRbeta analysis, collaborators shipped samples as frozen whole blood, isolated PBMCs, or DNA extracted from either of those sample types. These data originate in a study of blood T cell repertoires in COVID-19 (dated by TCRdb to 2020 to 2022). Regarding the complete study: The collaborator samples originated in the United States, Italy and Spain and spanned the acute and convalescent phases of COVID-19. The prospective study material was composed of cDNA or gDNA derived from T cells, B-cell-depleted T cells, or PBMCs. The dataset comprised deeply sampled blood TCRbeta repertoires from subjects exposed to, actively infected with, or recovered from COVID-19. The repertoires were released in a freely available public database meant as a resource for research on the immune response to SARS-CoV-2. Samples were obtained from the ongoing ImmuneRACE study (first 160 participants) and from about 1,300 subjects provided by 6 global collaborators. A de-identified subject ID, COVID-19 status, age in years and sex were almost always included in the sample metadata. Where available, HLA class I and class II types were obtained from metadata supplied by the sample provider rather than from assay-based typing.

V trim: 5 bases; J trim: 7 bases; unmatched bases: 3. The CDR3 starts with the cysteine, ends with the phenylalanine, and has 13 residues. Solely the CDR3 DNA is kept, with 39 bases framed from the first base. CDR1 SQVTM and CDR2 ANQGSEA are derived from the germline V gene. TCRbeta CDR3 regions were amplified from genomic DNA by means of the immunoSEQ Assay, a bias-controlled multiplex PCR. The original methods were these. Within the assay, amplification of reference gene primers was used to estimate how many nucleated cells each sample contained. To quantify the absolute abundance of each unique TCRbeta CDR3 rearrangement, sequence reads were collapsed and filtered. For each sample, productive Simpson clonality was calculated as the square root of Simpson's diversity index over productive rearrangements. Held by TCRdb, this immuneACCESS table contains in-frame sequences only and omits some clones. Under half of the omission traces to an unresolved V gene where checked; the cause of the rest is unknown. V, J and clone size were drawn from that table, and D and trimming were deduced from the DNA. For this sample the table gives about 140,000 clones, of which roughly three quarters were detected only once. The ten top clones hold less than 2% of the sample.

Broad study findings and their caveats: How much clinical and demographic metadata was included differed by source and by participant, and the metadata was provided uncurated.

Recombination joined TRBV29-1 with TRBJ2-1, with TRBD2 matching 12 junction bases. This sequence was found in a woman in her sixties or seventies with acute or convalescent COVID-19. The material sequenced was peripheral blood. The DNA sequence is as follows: TGCAGCGTTCGGACTAGCGGGGCAAATGAGCAGTTCTTC. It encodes CSVRTSGANEQFF.